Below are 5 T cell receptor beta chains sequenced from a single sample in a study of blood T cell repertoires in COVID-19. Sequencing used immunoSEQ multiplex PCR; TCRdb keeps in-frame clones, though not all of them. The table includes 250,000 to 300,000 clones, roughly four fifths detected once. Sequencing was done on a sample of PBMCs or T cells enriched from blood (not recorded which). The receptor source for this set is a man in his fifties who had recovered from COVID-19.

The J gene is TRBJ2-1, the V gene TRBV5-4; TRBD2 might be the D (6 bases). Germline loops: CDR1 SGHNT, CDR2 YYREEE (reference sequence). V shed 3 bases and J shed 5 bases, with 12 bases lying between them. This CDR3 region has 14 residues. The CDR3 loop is CASSSGREDNEQFF. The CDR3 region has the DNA TGTGCCAGCAGCTCGGGAAGGGAGGACAATGAGCAGTTCTTC.

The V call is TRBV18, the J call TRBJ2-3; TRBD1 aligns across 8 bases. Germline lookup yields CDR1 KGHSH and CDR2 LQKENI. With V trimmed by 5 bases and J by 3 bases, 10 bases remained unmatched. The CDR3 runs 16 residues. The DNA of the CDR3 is TGTGCCAGCTCAGAGTATGCAGGGGGCCAAACAGATACGCAGTATTTT. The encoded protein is CASSEYAGGQTDTQYF.

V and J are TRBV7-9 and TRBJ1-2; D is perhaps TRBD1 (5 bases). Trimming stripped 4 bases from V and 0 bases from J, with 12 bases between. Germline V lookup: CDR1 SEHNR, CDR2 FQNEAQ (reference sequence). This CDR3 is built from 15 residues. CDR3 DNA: TGTGCCAGCAGCTCCCCGGGGGGTGCTAACTATGGCTACACCTTC. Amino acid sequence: CASSSPGGANYGYTF.

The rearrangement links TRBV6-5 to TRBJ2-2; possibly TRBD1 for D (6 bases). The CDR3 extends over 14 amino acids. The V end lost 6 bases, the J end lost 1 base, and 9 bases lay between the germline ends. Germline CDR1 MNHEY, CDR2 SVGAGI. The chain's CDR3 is CASRAGVNTGELFF. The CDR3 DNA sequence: TGTGCCAGCAGAGCAGGGGTGAACACCGGGGAGCTGTTTTTT.

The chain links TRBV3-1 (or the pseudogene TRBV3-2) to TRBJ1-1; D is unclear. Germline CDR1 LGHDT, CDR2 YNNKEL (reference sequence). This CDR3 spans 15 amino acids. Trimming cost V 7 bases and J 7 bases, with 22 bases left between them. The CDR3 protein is CASTRYVEGHVEAFF. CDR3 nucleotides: TGTGCCAGCACCCGGTATGTGGAGGGCCACGTTGAAGCTTTCTTT.